In this sample, the clone carrying this T cell receptor (beta chain) turned up once. Its antigen is not known. In the PCR, 60 Vbeta and 13 Jbeta primers were used. Assay used: immunoSEQ multiplex PCR; TCRdb lists only in-frame clones, some missing. The top ten clones hold less than 7% of a sample with some 200,000 clones, around 75% of them seen once. The CDR3 is 13 amino acids. V was trimmed by 1 base and J by 6 bases, leaving 7 bases between them. Looked up from germline, CDR1 is SGHTA and CDR2 is FQGNSA. This sample is part of a study of cytomegalovirus exposure and HLA in healthy donors. Whole-study findings and limits: TCR beta chain V- and J-gene trimming was linked, in a later analysis, to a missense variant in DCLRE1C.

The TCR originated in a man in his forties in good health and CMV-seropositive. The V call is TRBV7-2, the J call TRBJ1-5; D unclear. Source material: PBMCs. The CDR3 loop is CASSLGGSQPQHF. DNA for the CDR3: TGTGCCAGCAGCTTAGGAGGGAGTCAGCCCCAGCATTTT.